This T cell receptor (beta chain) was sequenced in a study of CD8+CD57+ T cells in acquired aplastic anemia. The CDR3 runs 15 residues. CDR1 SGHTA and CDR2 FQGNSA come from the germline V gene. Patients chosen for sequencing had CD8+CD57+ cells that had expanded, as shown by flow cytometry. Both TCR beta VDJ combination and CDR3 sequence profiling were carried out. Genomic DNA was the template for this profiling. TCRdb itself ran the reads through MiXCR, one entry per CDR3 protein. The sample has about 75,000 distinct CDR3 sequences; roughly three quarters are singletons. Worth noting for this clonotype: One end of the junction varies from germline; a read error may be responsible.

The gene calls are TRBV7-2 and TRBJ1-4, with TRBD1 as a possible D gene (6 bases). Source material: sorted CD4+, CD8+, or CD8+CD57+ T cells (not recorded which) from PBMCs. The clonotype was recovered from a human donor with aplastic anemia. CDR3 protein: CASSLVQGTNEKPFF. Written as DNA, the CDR3 is TGTGCCAGCAGCTTAGTTCAGGGGACTAATGAAAAACCGTTTTTT.